The sequence of this TCR beta chain was determined in a study of PD-L1 blockade in urothelial cancer. Study at large: Administration of atezolizumab to patients began in the mid-2010s, at 1,200 mg intravenously every 3 weeks. Patients' histories included 0 to 3 prior chemotherapy regimens. Blood was tested 3 weeks (second dose) and 6 weeks into treatment.

Time point reported: pretreatment peripheral blood. Per patient, between 1 and 8 samples were collected at pretreatment and on-treatment time points. Data came from immunoSEQ multiplex PCR; TCRdb stores just in-frame clones and leaves some out. The sample holds tens of thousands of clones, 86% seen once. This CDR3 spans 15 amino acids. Trimming took off 4 bases at V and 0 bases at J, with 14 bases between the two ends. The V gene's germline CDR1 is SGHKS and CDR2 YYEKEE (reference sequence). The sample was PBMCs, taken around atezolizumab (anti-PD-L1) treatment. The gene calls are TRBV5-5 and TRBJ2-7, with D possibly TRBD1 on 5 matching bases. The source is a man aged 55 to 70 with urothelial cancer. In DNA, the CDR3 is TGTGCCAGCAGCCCGGTCGACAGTTTCTCCTACGAGCAGTACTTC. Its translation: CASSPVDSFSYEQYF.